What follows is one T cell receptor beta chain and its context. The sample originates from a study of blood T cells in healthy people across ages. Per individual sample, total RNA of at least 5.5 micrograms was extracted. Together with a sample-barcoded 5' primer, a J-beta primer mix was included in a second PCR lasting about 7 to 12 cycles. Every individual sample yielded 2.5 million or more paired-end reads (each containing CDR3). TCRdb re-called the 5' RACE reads with MiXCR, one entry per CDR3 protein. This table holds over a million distinct CDR3 sequences, roughly 45% found once. This CDR3 is built from 14 residues. Germline V gene sequence: CDR1 SEHNR, CDR2 FQNEAQ (reference sequence). The ends were cut back, 6 bases at V and 2 bases at J, with 10 bases in the middle.

This rearrangement joins TRBV7-9 to TRBJ2-2; no clear D gene. This TCR was recovered from a woman in her sixties or seventies in good health. The sample consisted of blood. Here the CDR3 DNA reads TGTGCCAGCAGGATTTCGGGTAACACCGGGGAGCTGTTTTTT. Translation: CASRISGNTGELFF.